This record concerns one TCR beta chain sequence. This clone was counted a few times. The antigen it recognizes is unknown. Nothing much larger sits one base from this clone, and base qualities are not available. Reading from cysteine to phenylalanine, the CDR3 counts 13 amino acids. The kept DNA is CDR3 alone, 39 bases in frame from the first base. CDR1 and CDR2 were assigned from the germline V gene as MNHEY and SVGEGT. V lost 0 bases and J lost 3 bases; the stretch between them is 6 bases long. The sample belongs to a study of metastatic and nonmetastatic thyroid tumors (dated by TCRdb to 2018 to 2020). About the full investigation: Repertoires from peripheral blood and from tumor or nodule tissue samples of malignant and benign thyroid patients were compared. The full study reports these points: TCR beta diversity was reported as significantly higher in malignant tumors than in benign nodules, in both blood and tumor samples.

Before undergoing thyroid surgery, none of the patients had been given any kind of treatment. Using T-cell receptor beta sequencing, the researchers looked back retrospectively at clinical samples from patients, gathered between the early 2010s and the late 2010s. The library was produced with PCR. The reads were generated on an Illumina HiSeq 4000. The TCR beta-chain CDR3 region of each patient was profiled by high-throughput sequencing. As for the authors' bioinformatics: CDR3 differences across clinicopathological groups were used to build a classifier for discriminating distant-metastatic papillary thyroid cancer patients. Repertoire diversity was assessed with the Shannon index, and tumor-blood repertoire similarity with the Morisita-Horn index. TCRdb reworked the public reads: Q25 trimming with fastp, MiXCR clone assembly, productive beta chains retained. TCRdb assigned the V and J calls; the authors' analysis was not used. Across this sample there are about 20,000 clones, with more than 20% seen only once. The ten largest clones take up 6.4% of the sample.

The receptor was derived from a female donor with papillary thyroid cancer or a benign thyroid nodule (not recorded which). Some clones in this sample may be carry-over from other donors' samples. Sequencing was performed on tumor tissue. Recombination connected TRBV6-2 or TRBV6-3 to TRBJ2-7; tentative D gene TRBD2, with 5 bases matching. The bases are TGTGCCAGCAGTTACTCGACTATCTACGAGCAGTACTTC. It specifies CASSYSTIYEQYF.